Below are 21 T cell receptor beta chains sequenced from a single sample in a study of cytomegalovirus exposure and HLA in healthy donors. Primers for the PCR totalled 60 Vbeta and 13 Jbeta. Only in-frame clones appear in the TCRdb table, and some are missing; sequencing was by immunoSEQ multiplex PCR. The sample includes 150,000 to 200,000 clones, 81% of them seen just once. Sequenced: PBMCs. The origin of the receptors is a man aged 40-49 years in good health and CMV-seropositive.

The chain links TRBV11-3 to TRBJ2-1, with 7 nucleotides matching TRBD2. Germline lookup yields CDR1 SGHNT and CDR2 YENEEA. This CDR3 has 13 residues. The V segment lost 5 bases and the J segment 9 bases; nucleotides outside the gene matches: 7. The CDR3 DNA is TGTGCCAGCAGCCCTCGGAGGGAGGGTGAGCAGTTCTTC. It specifies CASSPRREGEQFF.

V and J are TRBV4-2 and TRBJ2-1; 8 nucleotides line up with TRBD1. CDR3 length equals 16 residues. Germline-derived CDR1 and CDR2 are LGHNA and YNFKEQ. Trimming cost V 1 base and J 4 bases; bases outside gene matches: 6. The CDR3 DNA reads TGTGCCAGCAGCCAAGGGACGGGACAGGCATACAATGAGCAGTTCTTC. Encoded protein: CASSQGTGQAYNEQFF.

The gene calls are TRBV19 and TRBJ2-2; 7 bases line up with TRBD1. Looked up from germline, CDR1 is LNHDA and CDR2 is SQIVND (reference sequence). The V and J ends lost 2 bases and 7 bases, in that order; junction bases with no gene match: 4. This CDR3 contains 14 residues. Here the CDR3 DNA reads TGTGCCAGTAGTATACGGGCAGGGGGCGGGGAGCTGTTTTTT. Translating gives CASSIRAGGGELFF.

A note on this clone: Distinct nucleotide sequences in the sample also encode this CDR3. J is TRBJ2-5 and V is TRBV7-2; 15 bases match TRBD2. This CDR3 has 16 residues. The V gene's germline CDR1 is SGHTA and CDR2 FQGNSA. V was clipped by 5 bases and J by 4 bases; unmatched bases: 5. CDR3 in DNA: TGTGCCAGCAGCGCGGGACTAGCGGGGGGCCGAGAGACCCAGTACTTC. It specifies CASSAGLAGGRETQYF.

This chain links TRBV30 with TRBJ1-3, with D unclear. V gave up 5 bases and J gave up 8 bases, with 16 bases separating them. CDR3 length equals 13 residues. Germline V lookup: CDR1 GTSNPN, CDR2 SVGIG (reference sequence). The CDR3 sequence is CAWDTAGLDTIYF. The CDR3 DNA reads as TGTGCCTGGGACACTGCGGGCTTGGACACCATATATTTT.

This rearrangement joins TRBV4-1 to TRBJ2-7; TRBD1 aligns across 10 bases. The CDR3 spans 16 residues. The V gene end was trimmed by 5 bases and the J gene end by 3 bases; junction bases not matched to a gene: 10. Germline CDR1 and CDR2: MGHRA and YSYEKL. CDR3 residues: CASSSSPGQGVYEQYF. The DNA for the CDR3 is TGCGCCAGCAGCTCTTCCCCCGGACAGGGGGTCTACGAGCAGTACTTC.

Details on this clone: A far larger clone is only one base removed, so a read error is likely. This rearrangement joins TRBV5-4 to TRBJ2-5; 8 bases agree with TRBD1. Per germline, CDR1 SGHNT and CDR2 YYREEE (reference sequence). The CDR3 consists of 16 residues. V dropped 4 bases and J dropped 2; count of bases not matched to a gene: 10. The CDR3 protein is CASSPSSDRAQETQYF. The DNA of the CDR3 is TGTGCCAGCAGCCCCTCTTCGGACAGGGCGCAAGAGACCCAGTACTTC.

The J gene is TRBJ1-4, the V gene TRBV5-1, with D hard to call. V lost 5 bases and J 8 bases, leaving 19 bases between the germline ends. Germline loops: CDR1 SGHRS, CDR2 YFSETQ. This CDR3 has 15 amino acids. DNA of the CDR3: TGCGCCAGCAGGATGGCGACTTCCCATTCCGAAAAACTGTTTTTT. Its translation: CASRMATSHSEKLFF.

The CDR3 nucleotides are TGTGCCAGCAGTTTAGTGGGCCCGTCTAGCACAGATACGCAGTATTTT. It codes for CASSLVGPSSTDTQYF. V gene TRBV28 combines with J gene TRBJ2-3; no clear D. The CDR3 has 16 amino acids. Per the germline V gene, CDR1 is MDHEN and CDR2 is SYDVKM. The V and J ends lost 2 bases and 0 bases respectively, with 12 bases between them.

This chain's CDR3 is CASSLDMSSYEQYF. CDR3 coding DNA: TGTGCCAGCAGTTTGGACATGAGCTCCTACGAGCAGTACTTC. The rearrangement uses TRBV27 and TRBJ2-7; a weak D match, TRBD1 (5 bases). Germline V CDR1 and CDR2: MNHEY, SMNVEV (reference sequence). CDR3 length equals 14 residues. Trimming shortened V by 3 bases and J by 0 bases, and 9 bases separated the two germline ends.

This clone was counted only a few times. The J gene is TRBJ2-1, the V gene TRBV18; no clear D gene. The V and J ends lost 4 bases and 6 bases respectively, with 13 bases between them. This CDR3 region has 14 residues. Per germline, CDR1 KGHSH and CDR2 LQKENI. The CDR3 loop is CASSLPYRGNEQFF. CDR3 bases: TGTGCCAGCTCACTTCCCTACCGAGGCAATGAGCAGTTCTTC. Using reference TRBV18 and TRBJ2-1 for the parts outside the CDR3, the full variable domain is NAGVMQNPRHLVRRRGQEARLRCSPMKGHSHVYWYRQLPEEGLKFMVYLQKENIIDESGMPKERFSAEFPKEGPSILRIQQVVRGDSAAYFCASSLPYRGNEQFFGPGTRLTVL.

The chain has TRBV2 and TRBJ1-3; 8 nucleotides line up with TRBD1. V lost 7 bases, J lost 0 bases, and 8 bases stayed unmatched. Per the germline V gene, CDR1 is SNHLY and CDR2 is FYNNEI. The CDR3 extends over 16 amino acids. The CDR3 sequence is CASNPTGAGSGNTIYF. Here the CDR3 DNA reads TGTGCCAGCAATCCGACAGGGGCGGGCTCTGGAAACACCATATATTTT.

The chain employs TRBV4-1 and TRBJ2-1; 8 bases map to TRBD1. From germline, CDR1 is MGHRA and CDR2 YSYEKL. V lost 8 bases to trimming and J lost 8 bases; unmatched junction nucleotides: 11. The CDR3 contains 14 residues. CDR3 region: CASGGTGPMDEQFF. The CDR3 DNA reads TGCGCCAGCGGGGGGACAGGCCCTATGGATGAGCAGTTCTTC.

The gene calls are TRBV6-5 and TRBJ2-5; 11 bases agree with TRBD1. The CDR3 is 15 residues long. Trimming removed 5 bases from V and 5 bases from J; junction bases left unmatched: 7. Looked up from germline, CDR1 is MNHEY and CDR2 is SVGAGI. CDR3 sequence: CASSPKGDRGETQYF. For the CDR3, the DNA is TGTGCCAGCAGTCCTAAGGGGGACAGGGGGGAGACCCAGTACTTC.

The chain couples TRBV6-6 to TRBJ2-6, with 7 bases identical to TRBD2. This CDR3 comprises 15 residues. CDR1 is MNHNY, CDR2 SVGAGI, per germline (reference sequence). Trimming cost V 2 bases and J 2 bases; bases outside gene matches: 0. CDR3 bases: TGTGCCAGCAGTTACGGGAGGGCTGGGGCCAACGTCCTGACTTTC. Its translation is CASSYGRAGANVLTF.

This clone has just one count. The chain uses TRBV7-2 and TRBJ2-3; TRBD1 might be the D (5 bases). Per germline, CDR1 SGHTA and CDR2 FQGNSA. The CDR3 is made up of 15 amino acids. With 0 bases removed from V and 4 bases from J, the gap between germline ends came to 11 bases. Written as DNA, the CDR3 is TGTGCCAGCAGCTTAGCGATTACAGGTTCAGATACGCAGTATTTT. Residues: CASSLAITGSDTQYF.

V is TRBV6-6 and J is TRBJ1-1; 8 bases are a match to TRBD1. Per germline, CDR1 MNHNY and CDR2 SVGAGI (reference sequence). This CDR3 is built from 14 residues. V lost 0 bases and J lost 8; bases outside the gene matches: 5. CDR3 region: CASSYSLDRVEAFF. In DNA, the CDR3 is TGTGCCAGCAGTTACTCCTTGGACAGGGTCGAAGCTTTCTTT.

In this sample, this clone turned up once. The chain carries TRBV4-2 and TRBJ2-5; 8 bases agree with TRBD2. Germline-derived CDR1 and CDR2 are LGHNA and YNFKEQ. Trimming at V came to 0 bases and at J to 2 bases, leaving 2 bases not matched to a gene. This CDR3 contains 15 residues. The CDR3 loop is CASSQDTSGQETQYF. DNA of the CDR3: TGTGCCAGCAGCCAAGATACTAGCGGACAAGAGACCCAGTACTTC.

A single count supports this clone. The J gene is TRBJ2-1, the V gene TRBV5-1; TRBD2 agrees at 10 bases. The germline V gene encodes CDR1 SGHRS and CDR2 YFSETQ. This CDR3 is built from 17 residues. Trimming at V came to 4 bases and at J to 0 bases, leaving 7 bases not matched to a gene. The CDR3 loop is CASSHSGGTSSYNEQFF. CDR3 bases: TGCGCCAGCAGCCATAGCGGGGGGACGAGCTCCTACAATGAGCAGTTCTTC.

The chain combines TRBV6-1 with TRBJ1-5, with 7 bases aligning to TRBD1. Germline V gene lookup returns CDR1 MNHNS and CDR2 SASEGT. The J segment lost 3 bases and the V segment lost 4 bases, leaving 6 bases of the junction unmatched. This CDR3 contains 15 residues. This CDR3 is CASSGQGDINQPQHF. CDR3 coding DNA: TGTGCCAGCAGTGGCCAGGGGGATATCAATCAGCCCCAGCATTTT.

V gene TRBV28 combines with J gene TRBJ2-3; 9 nucleotides line up with TRBD2. Germline V CDR1 and CDR2: MDHEN, SYDVKM. The CDR3 covers 18 residues. Trimming removed 5 bases from V and 3 bases from J; junction bases left unmatched: 15. The CDR3 region has the DNA TGTGCCAGCAGTGCTAACTTAGGGCGGGGGGGAGCGACAGATACGCAGTATTTT. Protein sequence: CASSANLGRGGATDTQYF.